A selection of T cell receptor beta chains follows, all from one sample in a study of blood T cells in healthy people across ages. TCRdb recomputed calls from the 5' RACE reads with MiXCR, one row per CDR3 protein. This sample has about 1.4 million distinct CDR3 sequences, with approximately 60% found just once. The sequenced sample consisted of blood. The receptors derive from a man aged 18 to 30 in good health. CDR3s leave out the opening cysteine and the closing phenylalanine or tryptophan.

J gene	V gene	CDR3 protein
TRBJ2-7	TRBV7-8	ASSFRGRRFEQY
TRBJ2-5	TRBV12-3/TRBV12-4	ASSETSGHQETQY
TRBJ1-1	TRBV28	ASIQDRGAEAF
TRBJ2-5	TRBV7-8	ASSEIGGTLEKETQY
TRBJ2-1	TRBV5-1	ASSSYLGQTNNEQF
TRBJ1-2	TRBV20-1	SARVRGGDRGRYGYT
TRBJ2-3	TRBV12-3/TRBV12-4	ASSFRLAGASTDTQY
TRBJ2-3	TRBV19	ASSHPETGGMDTQY
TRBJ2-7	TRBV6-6	ASEGLSYEQY
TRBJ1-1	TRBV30	AWRTVNEAF
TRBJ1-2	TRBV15	ATSRQGSGNYGYT
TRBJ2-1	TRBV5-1	ASSFPGGAGNEQF
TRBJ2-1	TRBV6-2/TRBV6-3	ASSPTSGGAAEQF
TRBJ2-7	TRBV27	ASSLNLADEQY
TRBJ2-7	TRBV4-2	ASSQTPEGGPYEQY
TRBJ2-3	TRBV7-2	ASSSGTSGGPFTDTQY
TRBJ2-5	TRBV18	ASSPVLYRDLETQY
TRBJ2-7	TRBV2	ASDVRTGGPYEQY
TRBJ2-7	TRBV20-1	SATSGTSGGLSEQY
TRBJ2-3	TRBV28	ASSPHAEPTTDTQY
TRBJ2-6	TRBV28	ASTLGGGGQGDRIPGANVLT
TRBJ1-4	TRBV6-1	ASRGLRGREEKLF
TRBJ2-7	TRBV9	ASSGRFSYEQY
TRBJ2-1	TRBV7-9	ASSLESGRGRYNEQF
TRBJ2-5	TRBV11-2	ASTDTGLAGGAATQY
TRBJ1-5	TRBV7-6	ASSTRSNQPQH
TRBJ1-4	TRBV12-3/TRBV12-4	ASSFRQEDEKLF
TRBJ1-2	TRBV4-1	ASSQGGAQRNYGYT
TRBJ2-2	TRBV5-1	ATKHETNTVGELF
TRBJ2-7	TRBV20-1	SASLAGVVDYEQY
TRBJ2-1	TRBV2	ASKEGGGVLSHEQF
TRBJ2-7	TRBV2	ASSSSGEYEQY
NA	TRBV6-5	ASSSGGINEQY
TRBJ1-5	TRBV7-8	ASSPQGGGNQPRH
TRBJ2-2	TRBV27	ASRGLNTGELF
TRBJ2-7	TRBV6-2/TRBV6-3	ASSYPNQQHPYEQY
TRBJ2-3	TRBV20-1	SARDTGGGATQY
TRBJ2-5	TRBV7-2	ASSWRVLETQY
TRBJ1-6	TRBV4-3	ASSPQWETGDNSPLH
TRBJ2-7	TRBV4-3	ASSQDGSGQGAYEQY
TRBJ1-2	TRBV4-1	ASSYRGENYGYT
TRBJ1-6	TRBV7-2	ASSSDNRNSPLH
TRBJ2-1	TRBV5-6	ASSLVLAYSYNEQF
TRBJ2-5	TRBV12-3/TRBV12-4	ASSPSGTRETQY
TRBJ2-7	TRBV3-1	ASSQQGQAFSYEQY
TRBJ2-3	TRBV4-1	ASSQQGVADTQY
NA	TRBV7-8	ASSWGNWRRGDEQY
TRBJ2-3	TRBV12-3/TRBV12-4	ASSPTDGGLGTQY